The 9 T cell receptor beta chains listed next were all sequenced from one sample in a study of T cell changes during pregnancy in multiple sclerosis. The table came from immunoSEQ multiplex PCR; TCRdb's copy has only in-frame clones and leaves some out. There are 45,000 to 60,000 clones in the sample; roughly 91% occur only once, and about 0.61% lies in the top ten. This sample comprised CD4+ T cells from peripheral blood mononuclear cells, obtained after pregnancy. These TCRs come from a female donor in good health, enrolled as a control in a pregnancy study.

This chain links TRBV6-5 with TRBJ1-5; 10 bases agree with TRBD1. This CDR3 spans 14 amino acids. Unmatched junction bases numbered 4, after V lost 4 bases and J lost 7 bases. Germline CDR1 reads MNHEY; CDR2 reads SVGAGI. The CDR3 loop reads CASSLRTGGQPQHF. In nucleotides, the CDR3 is TGTGCCAGCAGTTTACGGACAGGGGGACAGCCCCAGCATTTT.

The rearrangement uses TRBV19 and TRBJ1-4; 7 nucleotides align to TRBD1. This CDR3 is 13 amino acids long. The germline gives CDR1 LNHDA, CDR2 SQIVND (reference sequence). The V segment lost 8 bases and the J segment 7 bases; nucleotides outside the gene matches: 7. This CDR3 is CASFDRAGEKLFF. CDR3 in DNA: TGTGCCAGTTTTGACAGGGCCGGTGAAAAACTGTTTTTT.

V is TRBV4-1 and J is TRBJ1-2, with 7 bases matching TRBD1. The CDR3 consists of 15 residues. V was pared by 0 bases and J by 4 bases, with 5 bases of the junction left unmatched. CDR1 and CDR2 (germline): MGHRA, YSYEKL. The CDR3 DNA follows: TGCGCCAGCAGCCAAGAGCAGACAGGGCTCTATGGCTACACCTTC. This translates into CASSQEQTGLYGYTF.

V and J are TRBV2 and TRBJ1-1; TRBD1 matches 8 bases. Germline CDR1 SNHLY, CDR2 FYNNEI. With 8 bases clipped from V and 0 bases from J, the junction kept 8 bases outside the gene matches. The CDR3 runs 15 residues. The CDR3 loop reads CASARTGGMNTEAFF. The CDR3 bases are TGTGCCAGCGCCCGAACAGGGGGTATGAACACTGAAGCTTTCTTT.

CDR3 loop: CASSLEPGTGTGELFF. The CDR3 nucleotides read TGCGCCAGCAGCTTGGAACCCGGGACAGGCACCGGGGAGCTGTTTTTT. J is TRBJ2-2 and V is TRBV5-1; 8 bases align to TRBD1. There are 16 residues in the CDR3. J lost 4 bases, V lost 0 bases, and 5 bases had no gene match. CDR1 and CDR2 (germline): SGHRS, YFSETQ.

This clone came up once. CDR3 sequence: CASSFLPTSGSSYNEQFF. The CDR3 nucleotides are TGTGCCAGCAGTTTCCTGCCTACTAGCGGGAGCTCCTACAATGAGCAGTTCTTC. This chain uses TRBV28 with TRBJ2-1, with 11 bases that match TRBD2. Per the germline V gene, CDR1 is MDHEN and CDR2 is SYDVKM. The CDR3 contains 18 residues. The V segment lost 3 bases and the J segment 0 bases; nucleotides outside the gene matches: 7.

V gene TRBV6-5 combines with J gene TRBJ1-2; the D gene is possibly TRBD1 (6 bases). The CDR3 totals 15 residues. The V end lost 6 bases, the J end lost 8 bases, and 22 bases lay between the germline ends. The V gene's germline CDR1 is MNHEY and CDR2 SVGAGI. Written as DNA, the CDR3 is TGTGCCAGCAGCCAAAGCGGGGGCCGGAGAGGAGGCTACACCTTC. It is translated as CASSQSGGRRGGYTF.

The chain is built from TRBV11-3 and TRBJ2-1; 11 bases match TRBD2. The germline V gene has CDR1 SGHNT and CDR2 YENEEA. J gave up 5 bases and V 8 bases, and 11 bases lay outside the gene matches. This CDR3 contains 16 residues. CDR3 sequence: CASGRNRLAGNNEQFF. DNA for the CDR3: TGTGCCAGCGGTAGGAATCGACTAGCGGGGAACAATGAGCAGTTCTTC.

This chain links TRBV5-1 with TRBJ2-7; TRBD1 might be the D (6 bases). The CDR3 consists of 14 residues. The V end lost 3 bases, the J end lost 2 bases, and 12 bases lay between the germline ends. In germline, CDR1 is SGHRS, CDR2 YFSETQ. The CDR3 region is CASSSDSPPYEQYF. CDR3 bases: TGCGCCAGCAGCTCGGACAGTCCCCCCTACGAGCAGTACTTC. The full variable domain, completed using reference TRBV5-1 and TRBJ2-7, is KAGVTQTPRYLIKTRGQQVTLSCSPISGHRSVSWYQQTPGQGLQFLFEYFSETQRNKGNFPGRFSGRQFSNSRSEMNVSTLELGDSALYLCASSSDSPPYEQYFGPGTRLTVT.